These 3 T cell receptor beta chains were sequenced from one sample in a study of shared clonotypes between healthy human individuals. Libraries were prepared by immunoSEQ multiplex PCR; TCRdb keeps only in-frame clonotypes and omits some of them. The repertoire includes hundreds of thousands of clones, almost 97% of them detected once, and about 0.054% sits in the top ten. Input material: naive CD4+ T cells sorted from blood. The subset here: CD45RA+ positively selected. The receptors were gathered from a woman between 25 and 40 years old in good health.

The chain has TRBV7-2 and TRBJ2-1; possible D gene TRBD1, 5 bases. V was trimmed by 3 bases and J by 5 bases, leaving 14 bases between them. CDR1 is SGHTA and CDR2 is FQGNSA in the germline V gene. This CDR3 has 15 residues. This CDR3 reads CASSFSRTTHNEQFF. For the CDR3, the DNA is TGTGCCAGCAGCTTCTCTAGGACAACCCACAATGAGCAGTTCTTC.

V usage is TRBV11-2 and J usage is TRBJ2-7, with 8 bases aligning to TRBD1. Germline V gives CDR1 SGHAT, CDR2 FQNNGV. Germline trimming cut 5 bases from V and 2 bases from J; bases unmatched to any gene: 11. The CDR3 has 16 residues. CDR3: CASSAPFRDRTYEQYF. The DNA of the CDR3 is TGTGCCAGCAGCGCGCCCTTCCGGGACAGGACCTACGAGCAGTACTTC.

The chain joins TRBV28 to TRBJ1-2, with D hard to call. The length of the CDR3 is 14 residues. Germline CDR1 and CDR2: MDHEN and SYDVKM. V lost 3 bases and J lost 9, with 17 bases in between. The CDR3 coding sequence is TGTGCCAGCAGTTTCGTAGACGGTCTCATACGCTACACCTTC. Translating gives CASSFVDGLIRYTF.